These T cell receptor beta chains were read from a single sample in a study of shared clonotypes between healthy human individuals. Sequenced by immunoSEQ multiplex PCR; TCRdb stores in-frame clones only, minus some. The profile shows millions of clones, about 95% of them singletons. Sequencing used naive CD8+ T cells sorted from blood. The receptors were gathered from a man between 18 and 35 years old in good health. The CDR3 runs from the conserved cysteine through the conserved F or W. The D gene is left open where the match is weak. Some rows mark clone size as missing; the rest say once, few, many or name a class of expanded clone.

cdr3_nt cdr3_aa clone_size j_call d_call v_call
TGCAGCGGCCTGGCCGGGCCCTACGAGCAGTACTTC CSGLAGPYEQYF NA TRBJ2-7 NA TRBV29-1
TGTGCCAGCAGCCACCAGGGCGGGGAGCAGTTCTTC CASSHQGGEQFF NA TRBJ2-1 NA TRBV9
TGTGCCAGCAGTTTAATGCAGGGGCTCTCTGGGGCCAACGTCCTGACTTTC CASSLMQGLSGANVLTF once TRBJ2-6 NA TRBV28
TGCGCCAGCAGCGACCGACTAGCGGGTGTGGGAGATACGCAGTATTTT CASSDRLAGVGDTQYF NA TRBJ2-3 TRBD2 TRBV5-1
TGTGCCAGCAGCTTGGGGAGCGGAAATGAGCAGTTCTTC CASSLGSGNEQFF NA TRBJ2-1 NA TRBV5-6
TGTGCCAGCTCCCCATTGCTAGCTACGGGTGAGCAGTTCTTC CASSPLLATGEQFF NA TRBJ2-1 NA TRBV5-6
TGCAGCGTTGAGGTCCCAGGCCGCTATGGCTACACCTTC CSVEVPGRYGYTF NA TRBJ1-2 NA TRBV29-1
TGTGCCAGTAGTATAGTATTAGGAGATACGCAGTATTTT CASSIVLGDTQYF NA TRBJ2-3 NA TRBV19
TGTGCCAGCAGTGCTTTTCGGGGATCCTACGAGCAGTACTTC CASSAFRGSYEQYF NA TRBJ2-7 NA TRBV28
TGCGCCAGCAGCCAAGGTACCACTGAAGCTTTCTTT CASSQGTTEAFF NA TRBJ1-1 NA TRBV4-1
TGTGCCAGCAGTTACACCCCCTCGAGGGTCGAGCAGTACTTC CASSYTPSRVEQYF NA TRBJ2-7 NA TRBV6-5
TGTGCCAGCAGTGAACCGACAGCGGAGATCACAGATACGCAGTATTTT CASSEPTAEITDTQYF once TRBJ2-3 NA TRBV6-1
TGTGCCAGCTCACCAGGAGGCTTTAGCGGGAGATGGAATGAGCAGTTCTTC CASSPGGFSGRWNEQFF NA TRBJ2-1 TRBD2 TRBV18
TGTGCCAGCAGTGATTTAAACGCGGAGACCCAGTACTTC CASSDLNAETQYF NA TRBJ2-5 NA TRBV25-1
TGTGCCAGCAGTCTAGGGACGTCCCAAGAGACCCAGTACTTC CASSLGTSQETQYF NA TRBJ2-5 NA TRBV2
TGTGCCAGCAACCCTTCCGGGGGAGAAAGGGAGCTGTTTTTT CASNPSGGERELFF NA TRBJ2-2 NA TRBV7-9
TGTGCCAGCAGTTTCGGGCTGAGCTCCTACGAGCAGTACTTC CASSFGLSSYEQYF NA TRBJ2-7 NA TRBV27
TGTGCCAGCAGCTCTAGTAGGACTAGTCTACCAGATACGCAGTATTTT CASSSSRTSLPDTQYF NA TRBJ2-3 TRBD2 TRBV11-2
TGTGCCAGCAGCTTTTTTCGGGGGGCGACGGATACGCAGTATTTT CASSFFRGATDTQYF NA TRBJ2-3 NA TRBV7-8
TGTGCCACCAGCAGAGAAGGAGAGGGGACCTCCTACGAGCAGTACTTC CATSREGEGTSYEQYF NA TRBJ2-7 NA TRBV15
TGTGCCAGCAGTTACTCGGAGAACTATGGCTACACCTTC CASSYSENYGYTF NA TRBJ1-2 NA TRBV6-5
TGTGCCAGCAGCTCGAGGACAGGGGAGGTCACCGGGGAGCTGTTTTTT CASSSRTGEVTGELFF NA TRBJ2-2 TRBD1 TRBV13
TGTGCCAGCAGTCCTGAGGTATTTGATACGCAGTATTTT CASSPEVFDTQYF NA TRBJ2-3 NA TRBV27
TGTGCCAGCAGTTTACTCTCCACCTACAATGAGCAGTTCTTC CASSLLSTYNEQFF NA TRBJ2-1 NA TRBV28
TGTGCCAGCAGCGTAGAGCCGGACTACTACGAGCAGTACTTC CASSVEPDYYEQYF NA TRBJ2-7 NA TRBV9
TGTGCCAGCAGGCCCGGGACTACTAGCACAGATACGCAGTATTTT CASRPGTTSTDTQYF NA TRBJ2-3 TRBD2 TRBV27
TGCAGCGCAAAGAGGGGGCATAGCTCCTATAATTCACCCCTCCACTTT CSAKRGHSSYNSPLHF NA TRBJ1-6 TRBD1 TRBV29-1
TGTGCCAGCAATCCAGGCGGACCTAGCACAGATACGCAGTATTTT CASNPGGPSTDTQYF NA TRBJ2-3 NA TRBV27
TGTGCCAGCACTGCCGGGACACCCGTCTACGAGCAGTACTTC CASTAGTPVYEQYF NA TRBJ2-7 NA TRBV7-8
TGCGCCAGCAGCCAAGGTAGACTAGCGGGAGCTTTTGGGGAGCTGTTTTTT CASSQGRLAGAFGELFF NA TRBJ2-2 TRBD2 TRBV4-3
TGTGCCAGCAGCTTCGAGGGACGAGCCAAAAACATTCAGTACTTC CASSFEGRAKNIQYF NA TRBJ2-4 NA TRBV7-3
TGTGCCAGCAGCTTGGATCTCCTGGGGGGAGGGAGAGACGAGCAGTACTTC CASSLDLLGGGRDEQYF NA TRBJ2-7 TRBD2 TRBV5-6
TGTGCCAGCAGCTTGGCGCATGGGAACACTGAAGCTTTCTTT CASSLAHGNTEAFF NA TRBJ1-1 NA TRBV5-6
TGTGCCAGCAGCTTAAAGGTCCAGCCCCCCTACAATGAGCAGTTCTTC CASSLKVQPPYNEQFF NA TRBJ2-1 NA TRBV7-3
TGTGCCAGCAGCTTATCCCGGAGGGGGGACGGTAATGAAAAACTGTTTTTT CASSLSRRGDGNEKLFF NA TRBJ1-4 NA TRBV13